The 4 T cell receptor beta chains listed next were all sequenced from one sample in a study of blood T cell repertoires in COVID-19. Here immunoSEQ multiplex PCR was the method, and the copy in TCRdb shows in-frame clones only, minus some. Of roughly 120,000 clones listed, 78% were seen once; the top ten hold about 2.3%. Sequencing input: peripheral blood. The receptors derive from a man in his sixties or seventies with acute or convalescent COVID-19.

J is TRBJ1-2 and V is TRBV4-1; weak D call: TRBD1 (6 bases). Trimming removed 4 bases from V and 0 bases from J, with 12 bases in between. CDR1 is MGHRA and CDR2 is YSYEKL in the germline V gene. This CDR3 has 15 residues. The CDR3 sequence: CASSLEDSTNYGYTF. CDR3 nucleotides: TGCGCCAGCAGCCTCGAGGACAGCACTAACTATGGCTACACCTTC.

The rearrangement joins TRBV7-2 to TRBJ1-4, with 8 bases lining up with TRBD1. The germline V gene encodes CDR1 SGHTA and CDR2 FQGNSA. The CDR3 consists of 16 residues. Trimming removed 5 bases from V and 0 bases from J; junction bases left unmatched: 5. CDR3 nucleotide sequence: TGTGCCAGCAGCATTCAGGGGGCTACAACTAATGAAAAACTGTTTTTT. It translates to CASSIQGATTNEKLFF. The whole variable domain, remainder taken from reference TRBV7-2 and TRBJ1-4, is GAGVSQSPSNKVTEKGKDVELRCDPISGHTALYWYRQSLGQGLEFLIYFQGNSAPDKSGLPSDRFSAERTGGSVSTLTIQRTQQEDSAVYLCASSIQGATTNEKLFFGSGTQLSVL.

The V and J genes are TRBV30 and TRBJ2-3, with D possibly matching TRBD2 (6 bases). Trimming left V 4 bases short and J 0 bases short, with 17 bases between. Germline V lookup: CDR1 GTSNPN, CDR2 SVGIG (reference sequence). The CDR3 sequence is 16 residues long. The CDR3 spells CAWIARTKLSTDTQYF. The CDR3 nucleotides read TGTGCCTGGATCGCACGGACTAAACTGAGCACAGATACGCAGTATTTT.

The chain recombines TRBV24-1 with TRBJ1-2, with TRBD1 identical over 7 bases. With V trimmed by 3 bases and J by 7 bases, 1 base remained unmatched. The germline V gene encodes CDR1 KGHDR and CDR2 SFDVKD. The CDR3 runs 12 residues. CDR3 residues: CATSDPGGGYTF. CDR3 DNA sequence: TGTGCCACCAGTGATCCAGGGGGTGGCTACACCTTC.